A selection of T cell receptor beta chains follows, all from one sample in a study of blood T cell repertoires in COVID-19. Sequencing used immunoSEQ multiplex PCR; TCRdb keeps in-frame clones, though not all of them. The data show roughly 400,000 clones, roughly 91% seen once. Sequencing input: PBMCs or T cells enriched from blood (not recorded which). The receptor source for this set is a woman aged 25 to 39 who had recovered from COVID-19. Each CDR3 is given with its conserved first and last residue.

J gene | V gene | CDR3 protein
TRBJ1-1 | TRBV29-1 | CSVAGWTGASSLEAFF
TRBJ2-7 | TRBV5-1 | CASSIGRTVVGYEQYF
TRBJ1-2 | TRBV6-5 | CASSFSGQGIYGYTF
TRBJ2-2 | TRBV6-5 | CASSETSGATGELFF
TRBJ1-1 | TRBV29-1 | CSIRGGRDAEAFF
TRBJ2-5 | TRBV27 | CASSAYRRQGRETQYF
TRBJ2-7 | TRBV20-1 | CSASPRTHFSYEQYF
TRBJ1-5 | TRBV5-8 | CASSLVGTTLHQPQHF
TRBJ2-1 | TRBV30 | CAWGTRRYNEQFF
TRBJ1-2 | TRBV29-1 | CSALGRGLNYGYTF
TRBJ2-1 | TRBV6-5 | CASRGQGGYNEQFF
TRBJ1-6 | TRBV3-1/TRBV3-2 | CASSQDTGLRGPNSPLHF
TRBJ1-1 | TRBV5-1 | CASSLEQPKYTEAFF
TRBJ2-1 | TRBV7-3 | CASSLTPVGTHDEQFF
TRBJ1-1 | TRBV4-1 | CASSTSRAGEAFF
TRBJ2-3 | TRBV18 | CASSPRTSSTDTQYF
TRBJ2-7 | TRBV4-3 | CASSSDRGYEQYF
TRBJ1-1 | TRBV2 | CASSKGQGPWEAFF
TRBJ1-1 | TRBV9 | CASSVDPTYRSEAFF
TRBJ1-3 | TRBV24-1 | CATSEPRVTIYF
TRBJ1-1 | TRBV18 | CASSPRTGVGTEAFF
TRBJ1-6 | TRBV7-6 | CASRPGTENSPLHF
TRBJ2-7 | TRBV5-1 | CASSLHDTSGIAYEQYF
TRBJ1-1 | TRBV28 | CASSSRTGKRVTEAFF
TRBJ1-3 | TRBV30 | CALGVGVAGNTIYF
TRBJ2-7 | TRBV13 | CASSLGQGYYEQYF
TRBJ1-1 | TRBV28 | CASSLYEGNTEAFF
TRBJ1-6 | TRBV7-9 | CASSKVTGRDNSPLHF
TRBJ1-6 | TRBV14 | CASSRPGWNSPLHF
TRBJ2-7 | TRBV28 | CASKERALSYEQYF
TRBJ1-2 | TRBV5-4 | CASSLVGGEGYTF
TRBJ2-7 | TRBV5-1 | CASSKGQNPSYEQYF
TRBJ1-1 | TRBV9 | CASSVAGVDTEAFF
TRBJ2-3 | TRBV28 | CASSTQRETSDTQYF
TRBJ2-5 | TRBV9 | CASSVVGVQGETQYF
TRBJ1-1 | TRBV7-6 | CASSPGQNTEAFF
TRBJ1-2 | TRBV7-2 | CASSFPGTNYGYTF
TRBJ1-3 | TRBV28 | CASSLLLAYGNTIYF
TRBJ2-3 | TRBV7-3 | CASSPLSAGGPPDTQYF
TRBJ2-1 | TRBV5-1 | CASSLGRTYNEQFF
TRBJ2-2 | TRBV4-1 | CASSQERLAGFGELFF
TRBJ1-2 | TRBV10-2 | CASSDSTGGGVYGYTF
TRBJ2-7 | TRBV2 | CASTWTGYEQYF
TRBJ1-2 | TRBV4-1 | CASSHPPGKIGYTF
TRBJ1-1 | TRBV7-9 | CASSPVGGGGTEAFF
TRBJ2-5 | TRBV10-1 | CASSNGDQETQYF